The entry that follows covers one T cell receptor beta chain sequence. Its antigen remains unidentified. PCR employed 60 Vbeta and 13 Jbeta primers. Clones were sequenced by immunoSEQ multiplex PCR, and TCRdb holds only the in-frame ones, with some missing. The data show about 160,000 clones, 80% seen once. The sample comes from a study of cytomegalovirus exposure and HLA in healthy donors. Study-level points and caveats: As confirmed in vitro, a few CMV-associated chains were specific for CMV antigens. Per published reports, the classifier diagnosed cytomegalovirus status with high specificity and sensitivity.

This CDR3 spans 15 amino acids. The V segment lost 3 bases and the J segment 5 bases; nucleotides outside the gene matches: 2. The germline V gene has CDR1 SGHRS and CDR2 YFSETQ. The sequencing input was PBMCs. The TCR sequence derives from a young man in good health and CMV-seropositive. This sequence joins TRBV5-1 and TRBJ2-3, with 14 bases that match TRBD2. The CDR3 spells CASSSTSGRGDTQYF. As DNA, the CDR3 is TGCGCCAGCAGCTCGACTAGCGGGAGGGGAGATACGCAGTATTTT.